This T cell receptor (beta chain) was recorded in a study of blood T cell repertoires in COVID-19. As for the study in general: The United States, Italy and Spain were the sources of the acute and convalescent COVID-19 samples. Sources were T cells, B-cell-depleted T cells, or PBMCs; the material itself was cDNA or gDNA.

Germline loops: CDR1 LNHNV, CDR2 YYDKDF (reference sequence). Between the trimmed V and J ends, which lost 2 bases and 0 bases, there was a span of 11 bases. The CDR3 extends over 16 amino acids. The assay was immunoSEQ multiplex PCR, and TCRdb's table has in-frame clones only and misses some. The data contain more than 250,000 clones, approximately 85% of them singletons. This sequence originates from a human donor in a cohort sampled during active COVID-19. The chain combines TRBV15 with TRBJ1-3; no definite D call. Sequencing input: peripheral blood. The CDR3 here is CATSRSRGSSGNTIYF. CDR3 nucleotides: TGTGCCACCAGCAGATCCCGGGGAAGCTCTGGAAACACCATATATTTT.